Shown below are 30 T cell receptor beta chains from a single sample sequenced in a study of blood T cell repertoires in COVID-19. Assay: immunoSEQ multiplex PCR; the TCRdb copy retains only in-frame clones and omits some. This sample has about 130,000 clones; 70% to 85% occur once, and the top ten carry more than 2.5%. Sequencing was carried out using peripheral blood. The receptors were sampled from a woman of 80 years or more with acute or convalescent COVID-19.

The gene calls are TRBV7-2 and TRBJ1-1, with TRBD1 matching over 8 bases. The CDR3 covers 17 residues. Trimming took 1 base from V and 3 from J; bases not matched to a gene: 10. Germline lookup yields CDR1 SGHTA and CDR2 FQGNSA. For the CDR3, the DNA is TGTGCCAGCAGCTTAGTATGGGCAGGGGGCTATTACACTGAAGCTTTCTTT. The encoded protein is CASSLVWAGGYYTEAFF.

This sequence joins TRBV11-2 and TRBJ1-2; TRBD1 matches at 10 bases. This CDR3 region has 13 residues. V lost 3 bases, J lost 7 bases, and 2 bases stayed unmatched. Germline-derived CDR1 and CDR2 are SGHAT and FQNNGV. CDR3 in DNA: TGTGCCAGCAGCTTCGGGACAGGGGTTGGCTACACCTTC. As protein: CASSFGTGVGYTF.

CDR3 residues: CASSRGSRAAYEQYF. The DNA for the CDR3 is TGTGCCAGCAGCCGGGGTTCCCGGGCGGCCTACGAGCAGTACTTC. The rearrangement links TRBV5-5 to TRBJ2-7; a possible D gene is TRBD2 (5 bases). CDR1 SGHKS and CDR2 YYEKEE come from the germline V gene (reference sequence). CDR3 length: 15 amino acids. The V gene lost 4 bases and the J gene lost 2 bases, with 16 bases spanning the gap.

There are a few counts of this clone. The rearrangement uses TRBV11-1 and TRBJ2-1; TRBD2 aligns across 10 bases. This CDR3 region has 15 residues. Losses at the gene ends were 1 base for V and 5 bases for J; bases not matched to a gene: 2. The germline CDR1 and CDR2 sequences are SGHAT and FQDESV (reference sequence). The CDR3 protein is CASSLVAGGHNEQFF. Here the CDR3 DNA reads TGTGCCAGCAGCTTAGTAGCGGGGGGCCACAATGAGCAGTTCTTC.

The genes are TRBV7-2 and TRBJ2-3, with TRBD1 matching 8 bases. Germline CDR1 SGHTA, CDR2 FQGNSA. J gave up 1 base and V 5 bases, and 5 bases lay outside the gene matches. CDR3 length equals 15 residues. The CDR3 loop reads CASSKQGARTDTQYF. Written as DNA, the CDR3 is TGTGCCAGCAGCAAGCAGGGGGCTCGCACAGATACGCAGTATTTT. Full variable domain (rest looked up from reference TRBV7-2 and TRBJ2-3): GAGVSQSPSNKVTEKGKDVELRCDPISGHTALYWYRQSLGQGLEFLIYFQGNSAPDKSGLPSDRFSAERTGGSVSTLTIQRTQQEDSAVYLCASSKQGARTDTQYFGPGTRLTVL.

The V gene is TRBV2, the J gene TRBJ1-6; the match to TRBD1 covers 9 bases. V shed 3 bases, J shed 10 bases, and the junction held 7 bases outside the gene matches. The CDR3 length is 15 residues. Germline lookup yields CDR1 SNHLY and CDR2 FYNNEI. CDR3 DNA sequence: TGTGCCAGCAGTGAGGGACAGGGAGGATACTCACCCCTCCACTTT. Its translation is CASSEGQGGYSPLHF.

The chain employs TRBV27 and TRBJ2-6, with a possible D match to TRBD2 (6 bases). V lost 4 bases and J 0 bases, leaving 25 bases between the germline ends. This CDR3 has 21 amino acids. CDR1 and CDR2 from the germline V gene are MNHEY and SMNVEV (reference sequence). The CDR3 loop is CASSSWRDSRAYYSGANVLTF. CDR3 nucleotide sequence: TGTGCCAGCAGTTCGTGGAGGGATAGCAGGGCCTATTACTCTGGGGCCAACGTCCTGACTTTC.

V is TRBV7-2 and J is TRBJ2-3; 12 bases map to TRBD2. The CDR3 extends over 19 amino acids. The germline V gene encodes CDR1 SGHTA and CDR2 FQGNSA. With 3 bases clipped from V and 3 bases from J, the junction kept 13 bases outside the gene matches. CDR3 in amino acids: CASSFWASGGADYTDTQYF. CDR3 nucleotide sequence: TGTGCCAGCAGCTTTTGGGCTAGCGGGGGGGCCGATTATACAGATACGCAGTATTTT.

The chain's CDR3 is CASSYEPTGELFF. As DNA, the CDR3 is TGTGCCAGCAGTTATGAGCCTACCGGGGAGCTGTTTTTT. The chain recombines TRBV6-4 with TRBJ2-2; no clear D gene. Trimming removed 5 bases from V and 5 bases from J, with 9 bases in between. The CDR3 is made up of 13 amino acids. Germline lookup yields CDR1 MRHNA and CDR2 SNTAGT.

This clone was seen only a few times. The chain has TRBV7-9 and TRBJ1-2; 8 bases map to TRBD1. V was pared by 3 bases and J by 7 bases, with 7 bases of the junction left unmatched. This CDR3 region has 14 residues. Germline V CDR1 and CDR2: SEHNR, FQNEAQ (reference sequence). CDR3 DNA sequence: TGTGCCAGCAGCTTCGGACAGGGAGGTCGTGGCTACACCTTC. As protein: CASSFGQGGRGYTF.

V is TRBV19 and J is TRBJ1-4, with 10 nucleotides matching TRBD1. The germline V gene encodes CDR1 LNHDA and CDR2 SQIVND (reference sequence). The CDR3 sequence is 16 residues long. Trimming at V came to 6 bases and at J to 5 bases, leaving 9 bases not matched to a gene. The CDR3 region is CASRPHQGQGNEKLFF. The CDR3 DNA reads TGTGCCAGTAGACCCCACCAGGGACAGGGGAATGAAAAACTGTTTTTT.

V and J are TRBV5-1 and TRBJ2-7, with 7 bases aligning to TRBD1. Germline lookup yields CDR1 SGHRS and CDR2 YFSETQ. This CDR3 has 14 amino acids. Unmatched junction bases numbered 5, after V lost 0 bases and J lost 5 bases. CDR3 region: CASSLEGASNEQYF. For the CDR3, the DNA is TGCGCCAGCAGCTTGGAGGGGGCTAGCAACGAGCAGTACTTC.

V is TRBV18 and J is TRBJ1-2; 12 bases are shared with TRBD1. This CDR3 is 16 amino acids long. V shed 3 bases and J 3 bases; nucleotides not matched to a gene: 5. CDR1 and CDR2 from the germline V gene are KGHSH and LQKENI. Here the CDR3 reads CASSPPGQGADYGYTF. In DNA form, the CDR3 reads TGTGCCAGCTCACCCCCGGGACAGGGGGCTGACTATGGCTACACCTTC.

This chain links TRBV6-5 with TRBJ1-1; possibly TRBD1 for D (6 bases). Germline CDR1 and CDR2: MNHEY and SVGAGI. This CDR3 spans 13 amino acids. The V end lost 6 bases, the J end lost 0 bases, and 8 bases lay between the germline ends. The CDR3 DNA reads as TGTGCCAGCAGCCGGACAGTGAACACTGAAGCTTTCTTT. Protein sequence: CASSRTVNTEAFF.

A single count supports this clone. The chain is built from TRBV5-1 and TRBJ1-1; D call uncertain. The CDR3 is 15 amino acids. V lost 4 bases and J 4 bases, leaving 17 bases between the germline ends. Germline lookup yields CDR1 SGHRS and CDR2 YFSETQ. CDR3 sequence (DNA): TGCGCCAGCAGCATTGGCACACGGGTCGGCACTGAAGCTTTCTTT. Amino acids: CASSIGTRVGTEAFF. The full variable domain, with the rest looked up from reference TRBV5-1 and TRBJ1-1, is KAGVTQTPRYLIKTRGQQVTLSCSPISGHRSVSWYQQTPGQGLQFLFEYFSETQRNKGNFPGRFSGRQFSNSRSEMNVSTLELGDSALYLCASSIGTRVGTEAFFGQGTRLTVV.

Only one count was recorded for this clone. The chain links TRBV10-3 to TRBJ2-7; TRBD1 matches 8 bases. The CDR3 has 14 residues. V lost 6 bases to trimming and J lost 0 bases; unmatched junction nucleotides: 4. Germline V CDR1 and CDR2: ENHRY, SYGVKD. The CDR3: CAISGQGGSYEQYF. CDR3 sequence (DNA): TGTGCCATCAGCGGACAGGGAGGCTCCTACGAGCAGTACTTC.

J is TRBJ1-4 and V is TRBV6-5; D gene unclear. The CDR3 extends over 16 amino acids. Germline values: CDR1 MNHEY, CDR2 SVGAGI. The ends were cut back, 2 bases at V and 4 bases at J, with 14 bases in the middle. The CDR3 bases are TGTGCCAGCAGTTACCGGCACCTAGGAGATAATGAAAAACTGTTTTTT. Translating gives CASSYRHLGDNEKLFF.

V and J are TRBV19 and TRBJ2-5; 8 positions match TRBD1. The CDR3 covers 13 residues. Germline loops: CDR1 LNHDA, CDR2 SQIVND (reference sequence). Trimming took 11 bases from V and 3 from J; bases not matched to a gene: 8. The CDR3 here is CASRLTGEETQYF. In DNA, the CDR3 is TGTGCCTCCCGATTGACAGGGGAAGAGACCCAGTACTTC.

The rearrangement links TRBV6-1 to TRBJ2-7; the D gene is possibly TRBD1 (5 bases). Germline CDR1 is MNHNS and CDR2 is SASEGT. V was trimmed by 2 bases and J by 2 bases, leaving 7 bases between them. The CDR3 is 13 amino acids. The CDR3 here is CASSERGPYEQYF. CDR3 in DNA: TGTGCCAGCAGTGAAAGGGGCCCCTACGAGCAGTACTTC.

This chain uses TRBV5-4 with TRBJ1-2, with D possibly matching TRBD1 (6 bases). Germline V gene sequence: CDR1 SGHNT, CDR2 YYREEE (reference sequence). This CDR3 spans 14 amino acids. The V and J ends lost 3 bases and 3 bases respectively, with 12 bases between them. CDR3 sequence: CASSSEQGHYGYTF. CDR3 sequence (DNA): TGTGCCAGCAGCTCCGAACAGGGCCACTATGGCTACACCTTC.

In DNA, the CDR3 is TGCGCCAGCAGCGTGACAGGGGTTTCTGAAGCTTTCTTT. Translation: CASSVTGVSEAFF. The chain links TRBV5-1 to TRBJ1-1, with 8 bases identical to TRBD1. The germline CDR1 and CDR2 sequences are SGHRS and YFSETQ. The CDR3 contains 13 residues. Losses at the gene ends were 4 bases for V and 6 bases for J; bases not matched to a gene: 5.

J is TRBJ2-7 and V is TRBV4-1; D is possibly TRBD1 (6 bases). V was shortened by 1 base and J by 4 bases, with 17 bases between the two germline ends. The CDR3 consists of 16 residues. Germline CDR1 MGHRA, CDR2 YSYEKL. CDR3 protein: CASSQVRQGFSYEQYF. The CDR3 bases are TGCGCCAGCAGCCAAGTCAGGCAGGGGTTCAGTTACGAGCAGTACTTC.

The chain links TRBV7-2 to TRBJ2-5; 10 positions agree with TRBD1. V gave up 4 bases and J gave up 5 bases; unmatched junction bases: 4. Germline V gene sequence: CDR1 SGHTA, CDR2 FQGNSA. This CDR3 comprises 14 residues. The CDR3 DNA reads TGTGCCAGCAGCTGGGACAGGGGAGGGGAGACCCAGTACTTC. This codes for CASSWDRGGETQYF.

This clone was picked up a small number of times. This chain's CDR3 is CAWSVQAGFFSPLHF. The CDR3 DNA sequence: TGTGCCTGGAGTGTACAGGCAGGGTTTTTCTCACCCCTCCACTTT. The genes are TRBV30 and TRBJ1-6; a weak D match, TRBD1 (5 bases). V was trimmed by 0 bases and J by 10 bases, leaving 16 bases between them. CDR1 and CDR2 (germline): GTSNPN, SVGIG (reference sequence). CDR3 length equals 15 residues. Supplemented by reference TRBV30 and TRBJ1-6, the full variable domain reads SQTIHQWPATLVQPVGSPLSLECTVEGTSNPNLYWYRQAAGRGLQLLFYSVGIGQISSEVPQNLSASRPQDRQFILSSKKLLLSDSGFYLCAWSVQAGFFSPLHFGNGTRLTVT.

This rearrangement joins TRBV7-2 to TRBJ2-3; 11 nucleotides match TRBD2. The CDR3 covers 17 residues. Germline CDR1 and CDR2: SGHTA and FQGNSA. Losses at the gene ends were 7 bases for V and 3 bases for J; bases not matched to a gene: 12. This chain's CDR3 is CASILGSGGALTDTQYF. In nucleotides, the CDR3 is TGTGCCAGCATTCTAGGTAGCGGGGGGGCCTTAACAGATACGCAGTATTTT.

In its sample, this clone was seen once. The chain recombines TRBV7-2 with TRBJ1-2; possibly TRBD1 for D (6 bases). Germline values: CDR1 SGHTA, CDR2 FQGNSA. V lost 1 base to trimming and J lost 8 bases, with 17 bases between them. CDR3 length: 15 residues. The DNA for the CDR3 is TGTGCCAGCAGCTTAGATAGTGGGGGCGAGAGGGGCTACACCTTC. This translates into CASSLDSGGERGYTF.

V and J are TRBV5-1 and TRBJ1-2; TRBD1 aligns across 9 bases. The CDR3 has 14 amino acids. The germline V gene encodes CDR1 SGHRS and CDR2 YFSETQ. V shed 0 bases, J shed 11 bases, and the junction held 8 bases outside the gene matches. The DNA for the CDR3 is TGCGCCAGCAGCTTGGCGCCCGGGACAGGGTGGTACACCTTC. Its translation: CASSLAPGTGWYTF.

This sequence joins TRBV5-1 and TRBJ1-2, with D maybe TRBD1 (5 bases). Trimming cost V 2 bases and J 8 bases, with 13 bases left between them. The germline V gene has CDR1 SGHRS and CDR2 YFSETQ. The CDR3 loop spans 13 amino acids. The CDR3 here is CASSLGQGDGYTF. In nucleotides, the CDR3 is TGCGCCAGCAGCTTAGGGCAGGGCGACGGCTACACCTTC.

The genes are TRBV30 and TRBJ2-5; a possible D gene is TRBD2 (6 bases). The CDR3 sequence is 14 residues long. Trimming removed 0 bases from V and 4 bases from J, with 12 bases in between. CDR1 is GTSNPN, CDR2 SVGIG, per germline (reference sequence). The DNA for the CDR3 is TGTGCCTGGAGTGTAGGGGCTAGCGCAGAGACCCAGTACTTC. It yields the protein CAWSVGASAETQYF.

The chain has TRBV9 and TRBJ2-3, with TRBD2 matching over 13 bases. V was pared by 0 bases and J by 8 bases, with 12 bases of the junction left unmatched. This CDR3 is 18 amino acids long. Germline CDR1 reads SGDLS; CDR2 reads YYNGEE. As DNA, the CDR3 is TGTGCCAGCAGCGTAGGAGGGGGGACTAGCGGGGTTCCCCTTACGCAGTATTTT. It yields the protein CASSVGGGTSGVPLTQYF.